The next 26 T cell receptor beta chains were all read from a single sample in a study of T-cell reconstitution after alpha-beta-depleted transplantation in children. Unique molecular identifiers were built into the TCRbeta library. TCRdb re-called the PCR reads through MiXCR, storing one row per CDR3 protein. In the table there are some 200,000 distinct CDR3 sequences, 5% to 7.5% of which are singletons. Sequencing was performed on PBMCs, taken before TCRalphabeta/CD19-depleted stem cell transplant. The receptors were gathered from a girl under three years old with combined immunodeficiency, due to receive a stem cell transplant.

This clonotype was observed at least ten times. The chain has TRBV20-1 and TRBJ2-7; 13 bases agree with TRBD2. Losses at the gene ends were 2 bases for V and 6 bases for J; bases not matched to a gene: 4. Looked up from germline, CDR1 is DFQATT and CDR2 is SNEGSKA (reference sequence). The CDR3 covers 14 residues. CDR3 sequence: CSARTRLAGGEQYF. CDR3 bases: TGCAGTGCTAGAACCCGACTAGCGGGGGGCGAGCAGTACTTC.

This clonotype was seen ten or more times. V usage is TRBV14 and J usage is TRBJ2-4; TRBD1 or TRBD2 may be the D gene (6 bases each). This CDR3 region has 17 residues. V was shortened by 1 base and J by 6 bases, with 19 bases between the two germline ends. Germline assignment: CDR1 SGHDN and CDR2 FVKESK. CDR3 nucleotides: TGTGCCAGCAGCCAAGGGAACCGGGGGCGCGGTGGAAACATTCAGTACTTC. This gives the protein CASSQGNRGRGGNIQYF.

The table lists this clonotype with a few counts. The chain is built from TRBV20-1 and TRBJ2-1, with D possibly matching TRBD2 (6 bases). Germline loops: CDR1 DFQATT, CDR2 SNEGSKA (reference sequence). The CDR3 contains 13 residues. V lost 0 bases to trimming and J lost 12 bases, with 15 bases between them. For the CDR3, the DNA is TGCAGTGCTAGAGATTGGGCTAGCGTAGGGCAGTTCTTC. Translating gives CSARDWASVGQFF.

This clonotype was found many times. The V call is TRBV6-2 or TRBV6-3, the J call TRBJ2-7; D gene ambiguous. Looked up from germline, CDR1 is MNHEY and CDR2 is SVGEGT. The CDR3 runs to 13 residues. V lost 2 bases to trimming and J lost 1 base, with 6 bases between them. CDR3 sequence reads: CASSYAESYEQYF. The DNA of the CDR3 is TGTGCCAGCAGTTACGCCGAGTCCTACGAGCAGTACTTC.

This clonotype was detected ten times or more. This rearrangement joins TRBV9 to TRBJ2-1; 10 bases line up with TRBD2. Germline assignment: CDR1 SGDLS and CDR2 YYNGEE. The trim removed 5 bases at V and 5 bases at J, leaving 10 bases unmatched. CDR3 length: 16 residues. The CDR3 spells CASSFPSSGGDNEQFF. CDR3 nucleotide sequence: TGTGCCAGCAGTTTCCCTTCTAGCGGGGGTGACAATGAGCAGTTCTTC.

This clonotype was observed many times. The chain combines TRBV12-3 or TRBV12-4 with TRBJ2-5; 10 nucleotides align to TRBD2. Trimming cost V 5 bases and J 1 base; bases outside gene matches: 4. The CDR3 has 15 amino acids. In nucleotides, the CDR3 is TGTGCCAGCAGTGATAGCGGGGGGATCCAAGAGACCCAGTACTTC. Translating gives CASSDSGGIQETQYF.

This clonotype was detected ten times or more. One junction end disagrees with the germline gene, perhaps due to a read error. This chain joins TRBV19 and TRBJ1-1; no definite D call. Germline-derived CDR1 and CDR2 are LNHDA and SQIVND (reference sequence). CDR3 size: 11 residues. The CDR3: CAISWGTEAFF. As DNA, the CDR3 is TGTGCCATTAGTTGGGGCACTGAAGCTTTCTTT.

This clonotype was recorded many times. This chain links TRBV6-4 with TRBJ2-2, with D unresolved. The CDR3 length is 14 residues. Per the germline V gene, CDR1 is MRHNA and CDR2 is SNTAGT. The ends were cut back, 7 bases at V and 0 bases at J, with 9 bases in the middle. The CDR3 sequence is CASTPGPNTGELFF. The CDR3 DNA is TGTGCCAGCACCCCCGGCCCGAACACCGGGGAGCTGTTTTTT.

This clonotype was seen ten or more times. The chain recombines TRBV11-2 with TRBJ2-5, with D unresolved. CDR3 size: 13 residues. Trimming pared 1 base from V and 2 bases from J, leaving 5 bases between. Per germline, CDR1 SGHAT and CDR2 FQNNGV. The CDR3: CASSLVYQETQYF. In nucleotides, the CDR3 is TGTGCCAGCAGCTTAGTCTATCAAGAGACCCAGTACTTC.

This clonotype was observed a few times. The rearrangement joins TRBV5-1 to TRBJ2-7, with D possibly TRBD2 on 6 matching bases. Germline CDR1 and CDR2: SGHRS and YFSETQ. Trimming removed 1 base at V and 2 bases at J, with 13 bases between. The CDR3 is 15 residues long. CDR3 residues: CASSLSAGPPYEQYF. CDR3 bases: TGCGCCAGCAGCTTGTCCGCGGGACCACCCTACGAGCAGTACTTC.

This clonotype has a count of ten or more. The CDR3 coding sequence is TGTGCCGCCGGCGATACGCAGTATTTT. This codes for CAAGDTQYF. The chain couples TRBV27 to TRBJ2-3; unclear D gene. Trimming removed 11 bases from V and 6 bases from J, with 6 bases in between. Germline CDR1 reads MNHEY; CDR2 reads SMNVEV (reference sequence). CDR3 length equals 9 residues.

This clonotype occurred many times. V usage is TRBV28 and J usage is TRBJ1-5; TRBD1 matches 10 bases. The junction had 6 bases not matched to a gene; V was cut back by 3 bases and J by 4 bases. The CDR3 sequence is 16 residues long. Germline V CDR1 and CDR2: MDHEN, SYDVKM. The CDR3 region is CASSFRDRGKNQPQHF. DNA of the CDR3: TGTGCCAGCAGTTTTAGGGACAGGGGAAAAAATCAGCCCCAGCATTTT.

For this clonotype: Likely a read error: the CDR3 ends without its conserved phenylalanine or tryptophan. The CDR3 loop reads CASSPKAGESGANVLTY. The CDR3 bases are TGTGCGAGCAGCCCCAAGGCAGGGGAATCTGGGGCCAACGTCCTGACTTAC. The chain carries TRBV9 and TRBJ2-6; possibly TRBD1 for D (6 bases). Germline loops: CDR1 SGDLS, CDR2 YYNGEE. CDR3 length: 17 amino acids.

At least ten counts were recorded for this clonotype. The CDR3 nucleotides are TGCAGCGTGCCCCATCTAGGGTGGAGTGCCGGGGAGCTGTTTTTT. Its protein product is CSVPHLGWSAGELFF. This chain links TRBV29-1 with TRBJ2-2; D is unclear. Trimming pared 6 bases from V and 6 bases from J, leaving 20 bases between. The CDR3 runs to 15 residues. Germline CDR1 and CDR2: SQVTM and ANQGSEA.

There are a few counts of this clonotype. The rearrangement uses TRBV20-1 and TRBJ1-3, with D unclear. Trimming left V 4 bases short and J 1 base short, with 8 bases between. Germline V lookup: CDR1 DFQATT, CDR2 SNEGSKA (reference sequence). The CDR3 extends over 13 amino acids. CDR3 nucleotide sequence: TGCAGTGCTAATAGGGCGTCTGGAAACACCATATATTTT. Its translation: CSANRASGNTIYF.

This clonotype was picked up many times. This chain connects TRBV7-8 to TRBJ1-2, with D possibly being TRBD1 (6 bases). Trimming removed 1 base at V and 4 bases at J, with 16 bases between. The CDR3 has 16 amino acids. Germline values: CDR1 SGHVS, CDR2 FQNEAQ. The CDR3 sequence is CASSLGGPSTGYGYTF. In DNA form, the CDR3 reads TGTGCCAGCAGCTTAGGAGGTCCCTCGACAGGCTATGGCTACACCTTC.

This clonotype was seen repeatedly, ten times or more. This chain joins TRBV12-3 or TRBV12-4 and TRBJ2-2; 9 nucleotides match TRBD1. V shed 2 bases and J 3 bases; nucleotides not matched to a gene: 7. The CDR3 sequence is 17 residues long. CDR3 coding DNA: TGTGCCAGCAGTTTACTCGGGACAGGGTTACACACCGGGGAGCTGTTTTTT. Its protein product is CASSLLGTGLHTGELFF.

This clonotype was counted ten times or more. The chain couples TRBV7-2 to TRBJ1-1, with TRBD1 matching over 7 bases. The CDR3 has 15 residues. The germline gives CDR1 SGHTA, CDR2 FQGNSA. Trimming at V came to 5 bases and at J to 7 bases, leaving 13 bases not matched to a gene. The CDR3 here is CASSLRTGLHVEAFF. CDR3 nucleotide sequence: TGTGCCAGCAGCCTAAGGACAGGCCTCCACGTTGAAGCTTTCTTT.

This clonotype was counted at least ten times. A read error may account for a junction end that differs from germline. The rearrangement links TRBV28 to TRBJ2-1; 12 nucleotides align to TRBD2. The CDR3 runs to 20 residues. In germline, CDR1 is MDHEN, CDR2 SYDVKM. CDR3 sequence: CASSLGGELAGGPFWDEQLF. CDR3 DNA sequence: TGTGCCAGCAGTTTAGGGGGGGAACTAGCGGGAGGACCTTTTTGGGATGAGCAGCTCTTC.

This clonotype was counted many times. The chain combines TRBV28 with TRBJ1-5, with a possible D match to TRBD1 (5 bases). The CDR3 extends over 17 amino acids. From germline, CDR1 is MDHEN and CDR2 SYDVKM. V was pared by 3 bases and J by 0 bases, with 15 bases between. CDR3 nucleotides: TGTGCCAGCAGTTTGCCAGGACAATACCTTAGCAATCAGCCCCAGCATTTT. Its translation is CASSLPGQYLSNQPQHF.

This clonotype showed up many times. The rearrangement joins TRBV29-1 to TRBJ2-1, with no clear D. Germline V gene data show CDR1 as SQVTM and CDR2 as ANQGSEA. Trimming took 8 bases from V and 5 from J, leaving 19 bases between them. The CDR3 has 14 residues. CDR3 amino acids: CSFLAIRVDNEQFF. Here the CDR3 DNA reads TGCAGCTTTCTGGCTATTAGAGTTGACAATGAGCAGTTCTTC.

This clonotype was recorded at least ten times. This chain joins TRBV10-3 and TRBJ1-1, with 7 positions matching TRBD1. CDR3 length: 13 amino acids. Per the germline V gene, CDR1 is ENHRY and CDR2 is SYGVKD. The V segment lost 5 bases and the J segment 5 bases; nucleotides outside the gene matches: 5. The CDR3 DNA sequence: TGTGCCATCAGTCTCTTCAGGGGGACTGAAGCTTTCTTT. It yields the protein CAISLFRGTEAFF.

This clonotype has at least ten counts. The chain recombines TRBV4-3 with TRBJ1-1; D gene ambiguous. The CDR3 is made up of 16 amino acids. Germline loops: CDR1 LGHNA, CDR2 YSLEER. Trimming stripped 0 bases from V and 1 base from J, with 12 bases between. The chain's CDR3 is CASSQDSRGRNTEAFF. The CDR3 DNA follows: TGCGCCAGCAGCCAAGATTCGCGGGGTAGGAACACTGAAGCTTTCTTT.

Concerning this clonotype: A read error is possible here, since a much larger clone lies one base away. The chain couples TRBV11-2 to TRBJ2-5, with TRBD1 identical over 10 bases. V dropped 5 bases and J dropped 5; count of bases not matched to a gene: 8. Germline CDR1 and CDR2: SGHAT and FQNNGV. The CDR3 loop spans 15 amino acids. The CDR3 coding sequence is TGTGCCAGCAGCCCGTGGGACAGGGGAAGGGAGACCCAGTACTTC. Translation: CASSPWDRGRETQYF.

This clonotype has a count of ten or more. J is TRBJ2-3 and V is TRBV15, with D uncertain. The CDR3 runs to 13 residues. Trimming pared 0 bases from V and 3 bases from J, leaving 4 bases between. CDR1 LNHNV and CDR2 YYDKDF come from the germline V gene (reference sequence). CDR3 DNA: TGTGCCACCAGCAGAGATTTTACAGATACGCAGTATTTT. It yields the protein CATSRDFTDTQYF.

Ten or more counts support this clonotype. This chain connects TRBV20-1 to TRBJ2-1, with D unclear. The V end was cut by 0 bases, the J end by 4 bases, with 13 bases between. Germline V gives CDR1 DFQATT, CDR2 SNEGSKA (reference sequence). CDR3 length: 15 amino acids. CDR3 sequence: CSARDLGGRYNEQFF. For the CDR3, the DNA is TGCAGTGCTAGAGATCTTGGCGGAAGATACAATGAGCAGTTCTTC.